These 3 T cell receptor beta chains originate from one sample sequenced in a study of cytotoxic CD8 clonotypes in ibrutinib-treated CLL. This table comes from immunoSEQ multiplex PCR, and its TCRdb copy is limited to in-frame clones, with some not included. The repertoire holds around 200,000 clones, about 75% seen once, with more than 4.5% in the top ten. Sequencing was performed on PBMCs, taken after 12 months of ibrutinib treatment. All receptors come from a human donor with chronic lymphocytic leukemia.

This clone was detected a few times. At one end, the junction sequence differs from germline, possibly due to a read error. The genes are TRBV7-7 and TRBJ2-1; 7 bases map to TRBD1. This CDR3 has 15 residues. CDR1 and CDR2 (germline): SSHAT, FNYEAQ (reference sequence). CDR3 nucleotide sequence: TGTGCTAGCAGCTTAGACAAGGGGACAGTCAATGAGCAGTTCTTC. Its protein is CASSLDKGTVNEQFF.

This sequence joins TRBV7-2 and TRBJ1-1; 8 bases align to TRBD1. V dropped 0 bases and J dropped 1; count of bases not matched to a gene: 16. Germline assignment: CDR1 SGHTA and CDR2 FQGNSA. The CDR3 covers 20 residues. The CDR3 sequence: CASSLAFRLFSDRENTEAFF. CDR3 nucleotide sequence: TGTGCCAGCAGCTTAGCCTTCCGCCTCTTCTCGGACAGGGAGAACACTGAAGCTTTCTTT.

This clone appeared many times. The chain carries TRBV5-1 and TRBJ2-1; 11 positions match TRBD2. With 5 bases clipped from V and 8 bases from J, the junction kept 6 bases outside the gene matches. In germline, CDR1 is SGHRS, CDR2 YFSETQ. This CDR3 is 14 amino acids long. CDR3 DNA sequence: TGCGCCAGCAGGTCTAGCGGGGGGAACGATGAGCAGTTCTTC. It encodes CASRSSGGNDEQFF.